These 9 T cell receptor beta chains share one sample of origin, sequenced in a study of cytomegalovirus exposure and HLA in healthy donors. Use of 60 Vbeta and 13 Jbeta primers characterized the PCR. The protocol was immunoSEQ multiplex PCR, while the TCRdb copy is restricted to in-frame clones and leaves out a portion. The data contain some 190,000 clones, 70% to 85% of them seen just once; the ten biggest clones take up roughly 1.5%. Sequences were obtained from PBMCs. The receptor set was obtained from a man in his late teens or twenties in good health and CMV-seronegative.

This clone was recorded only once. The V gene is TRBV2, the J gene TRBJ1-4; D may be TRBD1 (5 bases). The CDR3 length is 15 residues. The germline V and J ends were trimmed by 4 bases and 0 bases, with 9 bases remaining between them. The germline gives CDR1 SNHLY, CDR2 FYNNEI. The CDR3 sequence: CASSVNRPTNEKLFF. The DNA of the CDR3 is TGTGCCAGCAGTGTAAACAGGCCAACTAATGAAAAACTGTTTTTT. Variable domain in full (rest from reference TRBV2 and TRBJ1-4): EPEVTQTPSHQVTQMGQEVILRCVPISNHLYFYWYRQILGQKVEFLVSFYNNEISEKSEIFDDQFSVERPDGSNFTLKIRSTKLEDSAMYFCASSVNRPTNEKLFFGSGTQLSVL.

V and J are TRBV11-1 and TRBJ2-3, with 7 bases fitting TRBD2. CDR1 and CDR2 from the germline V gene are SGHAT and FQDESV (reference sequence). Germline trimming cut 5 bases from V and 9 bases from J; bases unmatched to any gene: 11. The CDR3 length is 14 residues. CDR3 sequence (DNA): TGTGCCAGCAGCCCCGGGGGGTCCCCTAGAACGCAGTATTTT. Translation gives CASSPGGSPRTQYF.

The chain carries TRBV7-2 and TRBJ1-1; D gene unclear. Germline CDR1 is SGHTA and CDR2 is FQGNSA. This CDR3 has 13 amino acids. With 8 bases removed from V and 0 bases from J, the gap between germline ends came to 10 bases. The DNA for the CDR3 is TGTGCCAGCGCGGTTCAAGTGAACACTGAAGCTTTCTTT. Translating gives CASAVQVNTEAFF.

The chain combines TRBV7-6 with TRBJ2-5; 8 bases fit TRBD1. This CDR3 comprises 14 residues. Germline V CDR1 and CDR2: SGHVS, FNYEAQ. V dropped 5 bases and J dropped 4; count of bases not matched to a gene: 6. As DNA, the CDR3 is TGTGCCAGCAGCCTCTCCAGGGGGCGAGAGACCCAGTACTTC. As protein: CASSLSRGRETQYF.

CDR3 DNA sequence: TGTGCCAGCAGCTTTGGACACGCTGAAGCTTTCTTT. It yields the protein CASSFGHAEAFF. The genes are TRBV5-6 and TRBJ1-1; D possibly corresponds to TRBD1 (5 bases). Trimming stripped 2 bases from V and 6 bases from J, with 8 bases between. In germline, CDR1 is SGHDT, CDR2 YYEEEE. The CDR3 length is 12 residues.

This chain connects TRBV30 to TRBJ1-2; TRBD1 matches 7 bases. CDR3 size: 17 residues. The J segment lost 7 bases and the V segment lost 0 bases, leaving 17 bases of the junction unmatched. Germline values: CDR1 GTSNPN, CDR2 SVGIG (reference sequence). CDR3 nucleotide sequence: TGTGCCTGGAGTGTGAAGGGGGCGTCTCGAGCCTATGGTGGCTACACCTTC. It is translated as CAWSVKGASRAYGGYTF.

The J gene is TRBJ1-1, the V gene TRBV18; D unclear. V was trimmed by 4 bases and J by 0 bases, leaving 9 bases between them. The CDR3 contains 14 residues. Per the germline V gene, CDR1 is KGHSH and CDR2 is LQKENI. This CDR3 reads CASSLRNMNTEAFF. The CDR3 DNA follows: TGTGCCAGCTCACTTCGCAACATGAACACTGAAGCTTTCTTT.

This chain connects TRBV5-4 to TRBJ2-5; D might be TRBD2 (6 bases). The CDR3 runs to 15 residues. Trimming cost V 2 bases and J 1 base, with 12 bases left between them. Per the germline V gene, CDR1 is SGHNT and CDR2 is YYREEE (reference sequence). This CDR3 is CASSFGGKAQETQYF. The DNA of the CDR3 is TGTGCCAGCAGCTTCGGGGGTAAAGCCCAAGAGACCCAGTACTTC.

The chain recombines TRBV9 with TRBJ2-5, with 12 bases aligning to TRBD2. Germline loops: CDR1 SGDLS, CDR2 YYNGEE. V gave up 4 bases and J gave up 5 bases; unmatched junction bases: 9. The CDR3 runs 16 residues. CDR3 coding DNA: TGTGCCAGCAGCTCGAGACTAGCGGGAGAAATGGAGACCCAGTACTTC. Translation gives CASSSRLAGEMETQYF.